What follows are 21 T cell receptor beta chains derived from one specimen sequenced in a study of blood T cell repertoires in COVID-19. Produced via immunoSEQ multiplex PCR; TCRdb's table is partial and in-frame only. The sample consists of roughly 400,000 clones, about 90% of them appearing once. The sequenced material came from peripheral blood. The receptors were sampled from a woman aged 55-70 years with COVID-19, enrolled during active disease.

J is TRBJ1-5 and V is TRBV19, with 8 bases matching TRBD1. The J segment lost 7 bases and the V segment lost 4 bases, leaving 9 bases of the junction unmatched. The length of the CDR3 is 15 residues. Germline V gene sequence: CDR1 LNHDA, CDR2 SQIVND (reference sequence). CDR3 DNA sequence: TGTGCCAGTAGTACATCCAGGGGGCTGGGACAGCCCCAGCATTTT. This gives the protein CASSTSRGLGQPQHF. Full variable domain (outside the CDR3, taken from reference TRBV19 and TRBJ1-5): DGGITQSPKYLFRKEGQNVTLSCEQNLNHDAMYWYRQDPGQGLRLIYYSQIVNDFQKGDIAEGYSVSREKKESFPLTVTSAQKNPTAFYLCASSTSRGLGQPQHFGDGTRLSIL.

The rearrangement joins TRBV28 to TRBJ2-5, with 9 bases matching TRBD1. V shed 5 bases and J 2 bases; nucleotides not matched to a gene: 6. The germline CDR1 and CDR2 sequences are MDHEN and SYDVKM. The CDR3 is 15 residues long. The CDR3 DNA sequence: TGTGCCAGCAGTCATGGGACAGGGCCTCAAGAGACCCAGTACTTC. Translating gives CASSHGTGPQETQYF.

The rearrangement links TRBV19 to TRBJ1-2; 7 positions agree with TRBD1. V lost 9 bases to trimming and J lost 5 bases; unmatched junction nucleotides: 6. Germline V gene sequence: CDR1 LNHDA, CDR2 SQIVND (reference sequence). This CDR3 has 12 residues. CDR3 coding DNA: TGTGCCAGCGACGACAGGGTTTATGGCTACACCTTC. Translation gives CASDDRVYGYTF.

V and J are TRBV4-2 and TRBJ2-1; 7 bases are a match to TRBD2. With V trimmed by 3 bases and J by 0 bases, 5 bases remained unmatched. Per the germline V gene, CDR1 is LGHNA and CDR2 is YNFKEQ. This CDR3 spans 16 amino acids. The DNA of the CDR3 is TGTGCCAGCAGCCACTTACTAGCGAACTCCTACAATGAGCAGTTCTTC. This codes for CASSHLLANSYNEQFF.

This chain uses TRBV5-5 with TRBJ1-2; 7 positions agree with TRBD1. The V gene's germline CDR1 is SGHKS and CDR2 YYEKEE (reference sequence). Germline trimming cut 0 bases from V and 4 bases from J; bases unmatched to any gene: 6. This CDR3 contains 15 residues. The CDR3 spells CASSLAGQEGYGYTF. Written as DNA, the CDR3 is TGTGCCAGCAGCTTGGCTGGACAGGAAGGCTATGGCTACACCTTC.

This clone is a singleton in its sample. The chain couples TRBV2 to TRBJ1-6; D is unclear. The V end lost 6 bases, the J end lost 6 bases, and 6 bases lay between the germline ends. Germline-derived CDR1 and CDR2 are SNHLY and FYNNEI. This CDR3 has 12 amino acids. The DNA of the CDR3 is TGTGCCAGCAGGGGAGTTAATTCACCCCTCCACTTT. Its protein product is CASRGVNSPLHF.

The CDR3 bases are TGCACCAGCAGCCATCTCGGCGGGGGGGCCCCATCGGACAATGAGCAGTTCTTC. It yields the protein CTSSHLGGGAPSDNEQFF. V gene TRBV1 combines with J gene TRBJ2-1; the table's D gene call, TRBD2, was not cross checked with the DNA. TRBV1 corresponds to a pseudogene. The CDR3 runs to 18 residues.

The chain couples TRBV6-6 to TRBJ2-5; TRBD1 might be the D (6 bases). This CDR3 contains 14 residues. CDR1 is MNHNY, CDR2 SVGAGI, per germline (reference sequence). The V and J ends lost 6 bases and 5 bases respectively, with 16 bases between them. CDR3 DNA: TGTGCCAGCAGACAGGGTCCGGGGCGGGAGACCCAGTACTTC. Its translation: CASRQGPGRETQYF.

V is TRBV6-5 and J is TRBJ2-7; the match to TRBD1 covers 10 bases. J gave up 2 bases and V 2 bases, and 3 bases lay outside the gene matches. Germline assignment: CDR1 MNHEY and CDR2 SVGAGI. This CDR3 has 15 residues. CDR3 sequence reads: CASSYRGQGAYEQYF. DNA for the CDR3: TGTGCCAGCAGTTACCGCGGACAGGGGGCCTACGAGCAGTACTTC.

The genes are TRBV4-1 and TRBJ2-6; D is perhaps TRBD2 (6 bases). V gave up 0 bases and J gave up 0 bases, with 21 bases separating them. Germline V gives CDR1 MGHRA, CDR2 YSYEKL. This CDR3 is built from 21 residues. The CDR3 DNA sequence: TGCGCCAGCAGCCAAGATTCCACCAGGCGGCGGGGACCCTCTGGGGCCAACGTCCTGACTTTC. Amino acids: CASSQDSTRRRGPSGANVLTF.

This CDR3 is CSVGGKNEQFF. The CDR3 DNA is TGCAGTGTAGGGGGCAAGAATGAGCAGTTCTTC. V is TRBV20-1 and J is TRBJ2-1, with 7 bases fitting TRBD1. With 7 bases clipped from V and 7 bases from J, the junction kept 4 bases outside the gene matches. Germline V gene sequence: CDR1 DFQATT, CDR2 SNEGSKA (reference sequence). The CDR3 spans 11 residues.

As DNA, the CDR3 is TGTGCCTGGGATACGACAGGGGGCATTGGGGGGCAGTACTTC. Translation gives CAWDTTGGIGGQYF. The chain is built from TRBV30 and TRBJ2-7, with 10 bases identical to TRBD1. This CDR3 has 14 amino acids. Germline CDR1 and CDR2: GTSNPN and SVGIG (reference sequence). Germline trimming cut 5 bases from V and 9 bases from J; bases unmatched to any gene: 13.

This clone showed up just a few times. V gene TRBV20-1 combines with J gene TRBJ2-7; TRBD1 agrees at 9 bases. CDR1 and CDR2 from the germline V gene are DFQATT and SNEGSKA (reference sequence). This CDR3 is built from 16 residues. Trimming took 3 bases from V and 5 from J; bases not matched to a gene: 14. The CDR3 region is CSASGVWTGEDDEQYF. As DNA, the CDR3 is TGCAGTGCTAGTGGGGTTTGGACAGGGGAGGATGACGAGCAGTACTTC.

V and J are TRBV7-2 and TRBJ2-1; TRBD2 matches 10 bases. V lost 3 bases, J lost 6 bases, and 8 bases stayed unmatched. Germline V lookup: CDR1 SGHTA, CDR2 FQGNSA. This CDR3 spans 16 amino acids. CDR3 nucleotides: TGTGCCAGCAGCTTCCTTAGCGGGGGGCCCCGCAATGAGCAGTTCTTC. Residues: CASSFLSGGPRNEQFF.

The chain joins TRBV28 to TRBJ1-5, with 11 bases matching TRBD1. Germline assignment: CDR1 MDHEN and CDR2 SYDVKM. The CDR3 contains 16 residues. Trimming took 6 bases from V and 4 from J; bases not matched to a gene: 8. The CDR3 coding sequence is TGTGCCAGCAGCCGGGACAGGGGGAAAGAAAATCAGCCCCAGCATTTT. Residues: CASSRDRGKENQPQHF.

The chain joins TRBV19 to TRBJ1-5, with 7 bases identical to TRBD1. V lost 6 bases to trimming and J lost 3 bases; unmatched junction nucleotides: 5. This CDR3 has 14 amino acids. The V gene's germline CDR1 is LNHDA and CDR2 SQIVND (reference sequence). This CDR3 reads CASRDRASNQPQHF. Written as DNA, the CDR3 is TGTGCCAGTAGAGACAGGGCTTCCAATCAGCCCCAGCATTTT. Full variable domain (missing parts from reference TRBV19 and TRBJ1-5): DGGITQSPKYLFRKEGQNVTLSCEQNLNHDAMYWYRQDPGQGLRLIYYSQIVNDFQKGDIAEGYSVSREKKESFPLTVTSAQKNPTAFYLCASRDRASNQPQHFGDGTRLSIL.

The chain carries TRBV14 and TRBJ2-7; TRBD1 agrees at 7 bases. CDR1 is SGHDN, CDR2 FVKESK, per germline. Germline trimming cut 4 bases from V and 3 bases from J; bases unmatched to any gene: 9. The CDR3 is made up of 15 amino acids. CDR3 amino acids: CASSLGGQDSYEQYF. DNA for the CDR3: TGTGCCAGCAGCCTAGGAGGACAGGATAGCTACGAGCAGTACTTC.

The chain has TRBV6-5 and TRBJ2-3; D is uncertain. Germline V gives CDR1 MNHEY, CDR2 SVGAGI. The CDR3 covers 16 residues. The ends were cut back, 0 bases at V and 0 bases at J, with 10 bases in the middle. This CDR3 reads CASSYSPTTSTDTQYF. CDR3 DNA sequence: TGTGCCAGCAGTTACTCTCCTACGACTAGCACAGATACGCAGTATTTT.

This sequence joins TRBV7-3 and TRBJ2-3; D may be TRBD1 (7 bases). Deletions cut 8 bases from V and 4 bases from J, with 16 bases between. The germline V gene has CDR1 SGHTA and CDR2 FQGTGA. This CDR3 region has 14 residues. CDR3 DNA: TGTGCCAGCCGGCAGGGGGGAGGAGCAGATACGCAGTATTTT. This sequence encodes CASRQGGGADTQYF.

In DNA, the CDR3 is TGTGCCACCAGTGACGGGGTGGATGAAAAACTGTTTTTT. Protein: CATSDGVDEKLFF. V gene TRBV24-1 combines with J gene TRBJ1-4; D is undetermined. V lost 4 bases and J lost 6, with 8 bases in between. This CDR3 region has 13 residues. Germline CDR1 is KGHDR and CDR2 is SFDVKD.

The sample holds a few counts of this clone. The chain carries TRBV10-3 and TRBJ2-7; tentatively, D is TRBD2 (6 bases). The CDR3 loop spans 15 amino acids. Germline lookup yields CDR1 ENHRY and CDR2 SYGVKD. Trimming removed 8 bases from V and 0 bases from J, with 17 bases in between. The CDR3 sequence is CAIRRDSSLSYEQYF. DNA of the CDR3: TGTGCCATCCGACGGGACTCCAGCCTCTCCTACGAGCAGTACTTC.